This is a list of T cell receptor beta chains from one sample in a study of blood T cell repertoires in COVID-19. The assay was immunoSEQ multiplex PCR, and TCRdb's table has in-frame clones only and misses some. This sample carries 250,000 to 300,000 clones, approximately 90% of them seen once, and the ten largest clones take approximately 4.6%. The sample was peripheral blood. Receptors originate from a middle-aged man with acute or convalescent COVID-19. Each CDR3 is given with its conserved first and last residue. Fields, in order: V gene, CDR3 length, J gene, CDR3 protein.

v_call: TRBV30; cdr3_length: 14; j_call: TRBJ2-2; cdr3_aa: CAWSPGSNTGELFF
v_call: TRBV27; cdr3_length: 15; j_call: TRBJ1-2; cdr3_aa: CASSPGAGARYGYTF
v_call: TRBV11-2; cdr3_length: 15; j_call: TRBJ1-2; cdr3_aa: CASSLGAGEYNGYTF
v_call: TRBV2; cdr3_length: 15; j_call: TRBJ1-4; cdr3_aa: CASSARTGYNEKLFF
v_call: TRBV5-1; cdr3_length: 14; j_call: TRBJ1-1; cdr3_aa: CASSSDRVHTEAFF
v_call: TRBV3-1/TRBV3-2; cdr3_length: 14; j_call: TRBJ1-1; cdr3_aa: CASSQEPPITEAFF
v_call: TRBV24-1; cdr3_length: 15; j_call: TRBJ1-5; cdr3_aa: CATSDPGYSQEPQHF
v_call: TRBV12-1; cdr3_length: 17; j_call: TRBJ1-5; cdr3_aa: CASSMGQYGYSNQPQHF
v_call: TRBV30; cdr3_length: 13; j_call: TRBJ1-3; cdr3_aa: CAWRGGRGNTIYF
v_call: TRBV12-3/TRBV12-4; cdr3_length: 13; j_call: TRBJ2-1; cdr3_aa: CASSLGLAGEQFF
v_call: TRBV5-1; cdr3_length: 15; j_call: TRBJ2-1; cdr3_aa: CASSFMGGLYNEQFF
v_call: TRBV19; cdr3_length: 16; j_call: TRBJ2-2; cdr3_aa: CASSKAAGANTGELFF
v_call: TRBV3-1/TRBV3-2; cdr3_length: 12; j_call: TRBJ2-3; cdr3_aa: CASSLITDTQYF
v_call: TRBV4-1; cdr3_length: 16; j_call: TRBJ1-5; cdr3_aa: CASSQGGGLEGQPQHF
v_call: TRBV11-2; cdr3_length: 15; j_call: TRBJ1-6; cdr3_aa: CASSWGDSPNSPLHF
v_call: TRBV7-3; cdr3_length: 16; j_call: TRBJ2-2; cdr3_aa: CASSPQTSANTGELFF
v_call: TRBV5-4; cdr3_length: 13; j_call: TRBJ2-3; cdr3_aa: CASSLPGPDTQYF
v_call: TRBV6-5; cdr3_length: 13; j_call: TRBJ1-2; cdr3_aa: CASSWGPGYGYTF
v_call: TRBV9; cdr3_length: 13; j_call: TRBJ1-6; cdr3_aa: CASSARTESPLHF
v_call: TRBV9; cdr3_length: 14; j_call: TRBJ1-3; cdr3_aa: CASSLGVRGNTIYF
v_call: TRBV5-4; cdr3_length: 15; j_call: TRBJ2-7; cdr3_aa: CASSSPGQGSYEQYF
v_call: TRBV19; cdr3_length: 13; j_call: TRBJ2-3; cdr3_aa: CASRKGQTDTQYF
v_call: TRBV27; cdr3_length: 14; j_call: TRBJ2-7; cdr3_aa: CASSLGQGGIEQYF
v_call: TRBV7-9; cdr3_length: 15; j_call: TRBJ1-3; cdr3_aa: CASQREGFGGNTIYF
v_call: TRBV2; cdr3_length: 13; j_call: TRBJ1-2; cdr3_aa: CASSITDFYGYTF
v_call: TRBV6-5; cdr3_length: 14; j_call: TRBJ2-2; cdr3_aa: CASNAGMGYGELFF
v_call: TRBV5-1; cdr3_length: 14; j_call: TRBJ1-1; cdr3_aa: CASSPMGGPAEAFF
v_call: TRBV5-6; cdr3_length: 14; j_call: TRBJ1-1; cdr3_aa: CASSLYGSTTEAFF
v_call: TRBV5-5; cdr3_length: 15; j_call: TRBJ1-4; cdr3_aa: CASTTGRRQGEKLFF
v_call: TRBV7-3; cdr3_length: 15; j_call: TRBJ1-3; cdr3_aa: CASSLNRDSGNTIYF
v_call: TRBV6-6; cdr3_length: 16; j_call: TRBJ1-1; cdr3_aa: CASSETRDRVNTEAFF
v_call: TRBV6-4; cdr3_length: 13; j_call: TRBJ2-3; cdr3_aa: CASSVLESSTQYF
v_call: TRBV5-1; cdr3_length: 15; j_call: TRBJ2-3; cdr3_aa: CASSSHGQGTDTQYF
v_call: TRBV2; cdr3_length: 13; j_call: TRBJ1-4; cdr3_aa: CASSGDLNEKLFF
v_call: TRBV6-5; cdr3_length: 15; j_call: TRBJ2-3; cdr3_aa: CASRTIQGYTDTQYF
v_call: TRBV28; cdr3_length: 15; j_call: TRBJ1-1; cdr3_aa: CASKATDNMNTEAFF
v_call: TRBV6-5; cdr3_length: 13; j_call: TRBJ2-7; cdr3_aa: CASSYDTSYEQYF
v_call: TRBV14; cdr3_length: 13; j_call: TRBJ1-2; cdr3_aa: CASSREEGYGYTF
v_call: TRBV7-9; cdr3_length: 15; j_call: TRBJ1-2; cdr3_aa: CASSSRGEEGYGYTF
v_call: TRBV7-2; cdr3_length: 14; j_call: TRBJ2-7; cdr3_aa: CATRLRQGNYEQYF
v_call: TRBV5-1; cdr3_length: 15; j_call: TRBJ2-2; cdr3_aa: CASSRTHGGTGELFF
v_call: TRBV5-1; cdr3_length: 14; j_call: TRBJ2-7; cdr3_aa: CASSLWRGAYEQYF
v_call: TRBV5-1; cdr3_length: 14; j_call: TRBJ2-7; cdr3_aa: CASSWAVGGHEQYF
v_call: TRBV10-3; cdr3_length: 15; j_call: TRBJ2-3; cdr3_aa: CAISESTSGESYGYF